This T cell receptor (beta chain) originates from a study of T-cell reconstitution after alpha-beta-depleted transplantation in children. This clonotype was counted a few times. The antigen is not known. General observations from the study: When one year had passed after transplant, most T-cell counts and diversity came from newly produced T cells.

Using unique molecular identifiers, the investigators prepared the TCRbeta library. TCRdb reanalysed the PCR reads using MiXCR and keeps one entry per CDR3 protein. The data contain 450,000 to 550,000 distinct CDR3 sequences, about an eighth of them singletons. The sample in question was PBMCs, mostly from graft donor cells, obtained 180 days after TCRalphabeta/CD19-depleted stem cell transplant. The TCR comes from a female patient aged 2-15 years who had a stem cell transplant for aplastic anemia, so the T cells may come from the graft donor.

CDR3 amino acids: CASSYSIAGGDEQYF. The DNA for the CDR3 is TGTGCCAGCAGTTACTCAATAGCGGGAGGCGACGAGCAGTACTTC. This sequence joins TRBV6-5 and TRBJ2-7, with 10 bases matching TRBD2. Per the germline V gene, CDR1 is MNHEY and CDR2 is SVGAGI. Losses at the gene ends were 0 bases for V and 5 bases for J; bases not matched to a gene: 4. The length of the CDR3 is 15 residues.